This T cell receptor (beta chain) came from a study of beta chain features in type 1 diabetes. V was cut by 0 bases and J by 3 bases, with 8 bases left in between. The CDR3 consists of 13 residues. The V gene's germline CDR1 is GTSNPN and CDR2 SVGIG (reference sequence). Overall study results and limits: Type 1 diabetes patients had moderately but significantly shorter TCRB CDR3s in all four CD4+ subsets. Any PCR bias toward short templates would affect both groups alike.

Details on this clone: Its target is unknown.

CD45RO/CCR7/CD25/CD127/CD95/CD27 separated CD4+ naive, central memory, regulatory and stem cell-like memory cells by sorting. Sorted populations all had greater than 95% purity. Of the isolated RNA, all was reverse transcribed, and so the sequenced material was expressed TCRB transcripts. Sequencing was performed with immunoSEQ multiplex PCR; in TCRdb, only in-frame clones are kept and a portion is missing. This table has around 500,000 clones, 30% appearing once. The chain has TRBV30 and TRBJ1-1; D ambiguous. The sequence was collected from a young man in good health. The source material was naive CD4+ T cells from blood. Written as DNA, the CDR3 is TGTGCCTGGAGTGTAATCACGGACACTGAAGCTTTCTTT. Translating gives CAWSVITDTEAFF.